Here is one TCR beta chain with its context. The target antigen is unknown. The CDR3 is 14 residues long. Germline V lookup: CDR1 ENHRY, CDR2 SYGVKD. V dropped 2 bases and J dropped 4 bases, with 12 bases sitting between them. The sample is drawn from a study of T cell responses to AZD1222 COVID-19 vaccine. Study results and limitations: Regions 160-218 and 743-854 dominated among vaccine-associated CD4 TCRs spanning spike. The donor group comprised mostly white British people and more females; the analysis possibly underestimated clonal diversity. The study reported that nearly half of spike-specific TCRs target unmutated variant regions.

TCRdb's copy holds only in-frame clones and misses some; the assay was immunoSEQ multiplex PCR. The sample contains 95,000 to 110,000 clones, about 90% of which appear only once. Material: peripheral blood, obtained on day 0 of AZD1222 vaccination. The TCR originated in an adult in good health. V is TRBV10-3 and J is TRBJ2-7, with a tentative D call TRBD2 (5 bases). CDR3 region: CAISEGPPGYEQYF. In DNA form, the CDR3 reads TGTGCCATCAGTGAGGGACCGCCGGGGTACGAGCAGTACTTC.